These 18 T cell receptor beta chains came from one sample sequenced in a study of pediatric ulcerative colitis. Measured with immunoSEQ multiplex PCR; TCRdb has only the in-frame clones, and not every one. The sample has tens of thousands of clones; approximately 78% are singletons. Sequenced sample: blood. All receptors come from a boy aged 5-17 years with severe ulcerative colitis.

This clone showed up just a few times. The rearrangement joins TRBV13 to TRBJ2-1; D unresolved. The CDR3 spans 12 residues. Trimming left V 2 bases short and J 7 bases short, with 6 bases between. Germline V gene sequence: CDR1 PRHDT, CDR2 FYEKMQ (reference sequence). The CDR3 nucleotides are TGTGCCAGCAGCTTACAAGGTAATGAGCAGTTCTTC. It encodes CASSLQGNEQFF.

The rearrangement joins TRBV2 to TRBJ2-3; 7 bases agree with TRBD2. The CDR3 has 15 amino acids. From germline, CDR1 is SNHLY and CDR2 FYNNEI. The trim removed 4 bases at V and 1 base at J, leaving 5 bases unmatched. The chain's CDR3 is CASSGQAGRTDTQYF. The CDR3 DNA follows: TGTGCCAGCAGTGGGCAAGCGGGGCGCACAGATACGCAGTATTTT.

The V gene is TRBV19, the J gene TRBJ2-6; tentative D call: TRBD1 (6 bases). Trimming cost V 3 bases and J 0 bases, with 24 bases left between them. CDR1 is LNHDA and CDR2 is SQIVND in the germline V gene (reference sequence). The CDR3 is made up of 21 amino acids. CDR3 DNA: TGTGCCAGTAGTATGGAACCTACAGGGTCCCTAAGCCTCTCTGGGGCCAACGTCCTGACTTTC. This translates into CASSMEPTGSLSLSGANVLTF.

The genes are TRBV7-3 and TRBJ2-7; D is perhaps TRBD1 or TRBD2 (5 bases each). The CDR3 runs 14 residues. The V end lost 0 bases, the J end lost 4 bases, and 10 bases lay between the germline ends. Germline V gives CDR1 SGHTA, CDR2 FQGTGA. The CDR3 DNA is TGTGCCAGCAGCTTAACGCCGGGACCTTACGAGCAGTACTTC. Residues: CASSLTPGPYEQYF.

V and J are TRBV30 and TRBJ1-5; no clear D. Trimming stripped 5 bases from V and 8 bases from J, with 16 bases between. CDR3 size: 13 residues. CDR1 and CDR2 (germline): GTSNPN, SVGIG (reference sequence). CDR3 sequence reads: CAWDRGLNEPQHF. For the CDR3, the DNA is TGTGCCTGGGACCGAGGTCTTAATGAGCCCCAGCATTTT.

The CDR3 here is CASRYSGELFF. The CDR3 nucleotides are TGTGCCAGCAGGTACTCCGGGGAGCTGTTTTTT. V gene TRBV2 combines with J gene TRBJ2-2; D remains ambiguous. The CDR3 runs to 11 residues. V was cut by 6 bases and J by 6 bases, with 5 bases left in between. Germline CDR1 and CDR2: SNHLY and FYNNEI.

V and J are TRBV7-2 and TRBJ2-5; D remains unclear. CDR3 length: 17 residues. Between the trimmed V and J ends, which lost 1 base and 3 bases, there was a span of 18 bases. The germline V gene has CDR1 SGHTA and CDR2 FQGNSA. CDR3 bases: TGTGCCAGCAGCTTAGTGGTACCCCGACGGACCAAAGAGACCCAGTACTTC. This sequence encodes CASSLVVPRRTKETQYF.

This chain connects TRBV7-2 to TRBJ2-1; the match to TRBD2 covers 12 bases. In germline, CDR1 is SGHTA, CDR2 FQGNSA. V shed 5 bases and J 3 bases; nucleotides not matched to a gene: 14. The CDR3 is 19 residues long. The DNA of the CDR3 is TGTGCCAGCAGCCCGTCGGTCAACTCACTAGCGGGGGGCTACAATGAGCAGTTCTTC. Its protein is CASSPSVNSLAGGYNEQFF.

The chain has TRBV14 and TRBJ2-1, with 9 bases lining up with TRBD2. CDR3 length: 13 residues. V was pared by 4 bases and J by 9 bases, with 4 bases of the junction left unmatched. In germline, CDR1 is SGHDN, CDR2 FVKESK. In nucleotides, the CDR3 is TGTGCCAGCAGCCTCCCGCGGGGGGGTGAGCAGTTCTTC. It specifies CASSLPRGGEQFF.

The chain recombines TRBV6-5 with TRBJ1-1; D not resolved. Trimming took 2 bases from V and 2 from J, leaving 6 bases between them. The CDR3 is 13 amino acids. Per the germline V gene, CDR1 is MNHEY and CDR2 is SVGAGI. CDR3 loop: CASSYGPNTEAFF. CDR3 bases: TGTGCCAGCAGTTACGGACCCAACACTGAAGCTTTCTTT.

This sequence joins TRBV7-2 and TRBJ1-5; D gene unclear. The CDR3 has 15 amino acids. Trimming took off 5 bases at V and 0 bases at J, with 11 bases between the two ends. Germline CDR1 SGHTA, CDR2 FQGNSA. The CDR3 DNA reads as TGTGCCAGCAGCGCCCGGGTGTATAGCAATCAGCCCCAGCATTTT. Encoded protein: CASSARVYSNQPQHF.

The gene calls are TRBV7-9 and TRBJ1-1, with D maybe TRBD1 (6 bases). Germline V gene data show CDR1 as SEHNR and CDR2 as FQNEAQ (reference sequence). The CDR3 is made up of 13 amino acids. Trimming shortened V by 2 bases and J by 7 bases, and 11 bases separated the two germline ends. The CDR3 nucleotides are TGTGCCAGCAGCTTACCGGGGGGCGGTGAAGCTTTCTTT. Its translation: CASSLPGGGEAFF.

The chain's CDR3 is CAWSVNNNSPLHF. The CDR3 coding sequence is TGTGCCTGGAGTGTCAACAACAATTCACCCCTCCACTTT. The chain has TRBV30 and TRBJ1-6; D ambiguous. CDR1 GTSNPN and CDR2 SVGIG come from the germline V gene (reference sequence). V lost 0 bases to trimming and J lost 7 bases, with 7 bases between them. The length of the CDR3 is 13 residues.

This chain connects TRBV11-2 to TRBJ2-1; 10 nucleotides match TRBD2. This CDR3 comprises 16 residues. V dropped 0 bases and J dropped 3; count of bases not matched to a gene: 2. Germline CDR1 and CDR2: SGHAT and FQNNGV. The CDR3 spells CASSLEPSGGYNEQFF. The CDR3 region has the DNA TGTGCCAGCAGCTTAGAGCCTAGCGGGGGCTACAATGAGCAGTTCTTC.

V and J are TRBV19 and TRBJ1-2; 7 nucleotides agree with TRBD1. The V segment lost 7 bases and the J segment 2 bases; nucleotides outside the gene matches: 13. The germline CDR1 and CDR2 sequences are LNHDA and SQIVND (reference sequence). This CDR3 contains 16 residues. The CDR3 here is CASTNLPGQANYGYTF. The CDR3 region has the DNA TGTGCCAGTACCAACCTACCAGGACAGGCGAACTATGGCTACACCTTC.

V gene TRBV5-6 combines with J gene TRBJ1-3; TRBD1 might be the D (6 bases). V was trimmed by 1 base and J by 0 bases, leaving 11 bases between them. This CDR3 is built from 16 residues. Germline V gene lookup returns CDR1 SGHDT and CDR2 YYEEEE. The CDR3 DNA reads as TGTGCCAGCAGCTTGCGGGGGGCAGGCTCTGGAAACACCATATATTTT. The encoded protein is CASSLRGAGSGNTIYF.

The V gene is TRBV9, the J gene TRBJ1-6; D is possibly TRBD1 (5 bases). The CDR3 length is 17 residues. Germline V gene sequence: CDR1 SGDLS, CDR2 YYNGEE. V shed 4 bases and J shed 7 bases, with 21 bases lying between them. The CDR3 sequence is CASSTNRQSTGNSPLHF. The CDR3 coding sequence is TGTGCCAGCAGCACGAATAGACAGTCCACGGGGAATTCACCCCTCCACTTT.

This clone was detected only once. The rearrangement links TRBV5-1 to TRBJ1-1; D gene uncertain. V was shortened by 2 bases and J by 5 bases, with 19 bases between the two germline ends. The CDR3 sequence is 16 residues long. CDR1 is SGHRS and CDR2 is YFSETQ in the germline V gene. DNA of the CDR3: TGCGCCAGCAGCTTTCTTTCTGGTTGGGGTGAAACTGAAGCTTTCTTT. Its protein product is CASSFLSGWGETEAFF.